This T cell receptor (beta chain) was obtained from a study of cytomegalovirus exposure and HLA in healthy donors. Healthy bone marrow donors supplied every sample. The CDR3 length is 15 residues. Unmatched junction bases numbered 8, after V lost 8 bases and J lost 2 bases. The germline CDR1 and CDR2 sequences are MNHNS and SASEGT. There are a few counts of this clone. The PCR used 60 Vbeta and 13 Jbeta primers. Some clones are missing from TCRdb's copy, which holds only in-frame ones; the method was immunoSEQ multiplex PCR. Here the sample spans 150,000 to 200,000 clones, roughly 79% being singletons.

The rearrangement links TRBV6-1 to TRBJ2-4; 8 bases are a match to TRBD2. The source material was PBMCs. The clonotype was recovered from a male donor in good health and CMV-seropositive. CDR3 protein: CASFLGGGTKNIQYF. CDR3 sequence (DNA): TGTGCCAGCTTCCTCGGGGGGGGAACCAAAAACATTCAGTACTTC.